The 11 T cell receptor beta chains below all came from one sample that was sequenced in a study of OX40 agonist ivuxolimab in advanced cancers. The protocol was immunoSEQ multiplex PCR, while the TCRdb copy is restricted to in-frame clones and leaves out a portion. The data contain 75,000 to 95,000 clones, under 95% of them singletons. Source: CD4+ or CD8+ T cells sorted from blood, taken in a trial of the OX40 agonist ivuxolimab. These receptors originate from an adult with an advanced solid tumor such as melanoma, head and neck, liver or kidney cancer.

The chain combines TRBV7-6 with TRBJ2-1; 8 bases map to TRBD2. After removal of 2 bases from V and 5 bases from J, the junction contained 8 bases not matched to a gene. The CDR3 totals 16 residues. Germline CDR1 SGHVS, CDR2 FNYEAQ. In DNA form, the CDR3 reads TGTGCCAGCAGCTTAACCCAGCGGGAGTATCACAATGAGCAGTTCTTC. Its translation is CASSLTQREYHNEQFF.

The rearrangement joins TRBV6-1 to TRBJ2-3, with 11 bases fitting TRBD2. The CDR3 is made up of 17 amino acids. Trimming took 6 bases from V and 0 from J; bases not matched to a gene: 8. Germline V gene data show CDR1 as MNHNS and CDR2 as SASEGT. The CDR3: CASREPSGRPSTDTQYF. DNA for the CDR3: TGTGCCAGCAGGGAACCTAGCGGGAGGCCTAGCACAGATACGCAGTATTTT.

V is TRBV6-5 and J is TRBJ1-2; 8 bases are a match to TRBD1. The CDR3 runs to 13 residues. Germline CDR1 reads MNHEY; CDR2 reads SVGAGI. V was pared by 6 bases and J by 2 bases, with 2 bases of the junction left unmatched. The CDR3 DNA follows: TGTGCCAGCAGCCGGGACAGGAACTATGGCTACACCTTC. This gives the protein CASSRDRNYGYTF.

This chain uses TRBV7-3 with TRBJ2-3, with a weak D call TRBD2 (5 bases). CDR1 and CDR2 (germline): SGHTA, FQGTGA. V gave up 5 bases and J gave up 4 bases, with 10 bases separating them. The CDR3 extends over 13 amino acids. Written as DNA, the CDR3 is TGTGCCAGCAGCACGGACTCTTCAGATACGCAGTATTTT. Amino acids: CASSTDSSDTQYF.

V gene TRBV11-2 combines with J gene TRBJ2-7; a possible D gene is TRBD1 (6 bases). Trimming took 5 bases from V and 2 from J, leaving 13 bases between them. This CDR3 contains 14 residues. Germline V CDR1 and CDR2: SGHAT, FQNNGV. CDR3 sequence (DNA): TGTGCCAGCAGCATTAGCCGGGACACCTACGAGCAGTACTTC. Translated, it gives CASSISRDTYEQYF.

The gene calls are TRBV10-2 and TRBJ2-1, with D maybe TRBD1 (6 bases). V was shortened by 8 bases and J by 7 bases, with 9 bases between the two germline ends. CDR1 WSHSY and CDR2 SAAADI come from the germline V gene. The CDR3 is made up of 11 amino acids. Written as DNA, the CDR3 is TGCGCCAGCCTGAGGGGGAATGAGCAGTTCTTC. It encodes CASLRGNEQFF.

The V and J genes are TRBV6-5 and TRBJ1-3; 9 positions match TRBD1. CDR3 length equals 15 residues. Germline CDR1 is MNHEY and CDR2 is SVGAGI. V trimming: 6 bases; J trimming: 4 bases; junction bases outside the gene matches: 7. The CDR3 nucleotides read TGTGCCAGCAGCAGGGGGACAGGGAGCGGAAACACCATATATTTT. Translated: CASSRGTGSGNTIYF.

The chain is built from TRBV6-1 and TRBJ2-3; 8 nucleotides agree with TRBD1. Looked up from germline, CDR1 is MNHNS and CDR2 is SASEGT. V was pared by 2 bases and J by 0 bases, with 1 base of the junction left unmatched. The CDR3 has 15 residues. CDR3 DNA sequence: TGTGCCAGCAGTGAACAGGGGGCGAGCACAGATACGCAGTATTTT. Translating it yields CASSEQGASTDTQYF.

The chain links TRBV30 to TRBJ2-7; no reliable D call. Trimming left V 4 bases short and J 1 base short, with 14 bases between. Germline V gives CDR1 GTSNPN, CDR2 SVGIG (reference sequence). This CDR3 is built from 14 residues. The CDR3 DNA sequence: TGTGCCTGGACGCAGAGCGAGGCTTCCTACGAGCAGTACTTC. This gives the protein CAWTQSEASYEQYF.

Written as DNA, the CDR3 is TGCAGCGTTGAAGGCTTGGTCAGCCGGGAGCAGTACTTC. As protein: CSVEGLVSREQYF. The chain links TRBV29-1 to TRBJ2-7; D not resolved. The CDR3 spans 13 residues. Germline assignment: CDR1 SQVTM and CDR2 ANQGSEA. Trimming removed 1 base at V and 7 bases at J, with 14 bases between.

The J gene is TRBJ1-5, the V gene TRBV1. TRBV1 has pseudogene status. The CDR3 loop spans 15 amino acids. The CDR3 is CTSSPMGGRRQPQHF. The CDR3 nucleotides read TGCACCAGCAGCCCAATGGGGGGTCGGCGACAGCCCCAGCATTTT.